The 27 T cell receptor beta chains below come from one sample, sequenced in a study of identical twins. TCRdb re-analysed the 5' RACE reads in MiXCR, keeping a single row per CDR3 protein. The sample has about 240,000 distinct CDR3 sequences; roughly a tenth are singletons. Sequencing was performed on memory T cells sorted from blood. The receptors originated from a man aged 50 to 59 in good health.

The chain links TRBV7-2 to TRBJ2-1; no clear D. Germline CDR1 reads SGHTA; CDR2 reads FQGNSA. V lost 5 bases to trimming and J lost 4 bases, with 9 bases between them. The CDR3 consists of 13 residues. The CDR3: CASSQMSYNEQFF. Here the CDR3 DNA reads TGTGCCAGCAGCCAAATGTCATACAATGAGCAGTTCTTC.

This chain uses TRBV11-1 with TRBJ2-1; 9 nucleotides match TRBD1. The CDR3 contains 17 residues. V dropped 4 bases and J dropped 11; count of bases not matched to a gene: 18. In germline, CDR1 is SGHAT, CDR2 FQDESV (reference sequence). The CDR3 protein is CASSSARARGQGLKQFF. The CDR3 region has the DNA TGTGCCAGCAGCTCAGCTCGCGCCAGGGGACAGGGCTTGAAGCAGTTCTTC.

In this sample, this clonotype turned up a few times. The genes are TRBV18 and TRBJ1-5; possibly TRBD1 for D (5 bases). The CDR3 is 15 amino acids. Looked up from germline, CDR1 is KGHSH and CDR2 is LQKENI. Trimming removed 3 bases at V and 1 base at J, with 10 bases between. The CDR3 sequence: CASSPEGKSNQPQHF. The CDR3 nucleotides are TGTGCCAGCTCACCCGAGGGGAAGAGCAATCAGCCCCAGCATTTT.

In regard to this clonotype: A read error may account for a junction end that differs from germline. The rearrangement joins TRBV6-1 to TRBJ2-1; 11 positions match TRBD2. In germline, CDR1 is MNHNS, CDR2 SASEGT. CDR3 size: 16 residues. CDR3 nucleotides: TGTGCCAGCAGAGAAGCCGGACTAGCGGGTTACAATGAGCAGTTCTTC. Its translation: CASREAGLAGYNEQFF.

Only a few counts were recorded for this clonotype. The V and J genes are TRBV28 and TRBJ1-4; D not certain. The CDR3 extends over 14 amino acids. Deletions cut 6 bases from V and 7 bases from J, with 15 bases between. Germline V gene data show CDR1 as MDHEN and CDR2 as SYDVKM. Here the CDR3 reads CASRRVNRGEKLFF. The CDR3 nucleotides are TGTGCCAGCAGGCGAGTCAACCGGGGTGAAAAACTGTTTTTT.

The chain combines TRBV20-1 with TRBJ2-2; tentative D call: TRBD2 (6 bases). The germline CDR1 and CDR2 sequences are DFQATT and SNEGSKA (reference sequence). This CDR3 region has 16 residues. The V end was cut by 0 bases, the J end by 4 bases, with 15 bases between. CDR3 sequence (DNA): TGCAGTGCTAGAGATGGTAGCGGCACGACCACCGGGGAGCTGTTTTTT. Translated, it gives CSARDGSGTTTGELFF.

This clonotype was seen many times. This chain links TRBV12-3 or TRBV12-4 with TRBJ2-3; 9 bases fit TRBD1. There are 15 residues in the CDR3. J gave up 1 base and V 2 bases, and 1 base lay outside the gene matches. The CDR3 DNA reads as TGTGCCAGCAGTTTAAGGACAGGGGGCACAGATACGCAGTATTTT. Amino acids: CASSLRTGGTDTQYF.

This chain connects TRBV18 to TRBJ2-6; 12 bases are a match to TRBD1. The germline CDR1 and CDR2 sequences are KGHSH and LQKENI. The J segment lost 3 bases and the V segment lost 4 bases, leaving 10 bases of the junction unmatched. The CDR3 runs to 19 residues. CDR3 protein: CASSQSGTGGLGGANVLTF. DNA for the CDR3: TGTGCCAGCTCACAATCCGGGACAGGGGGCCTAGGTGGGGCCAACGTCCTGACTTTC.

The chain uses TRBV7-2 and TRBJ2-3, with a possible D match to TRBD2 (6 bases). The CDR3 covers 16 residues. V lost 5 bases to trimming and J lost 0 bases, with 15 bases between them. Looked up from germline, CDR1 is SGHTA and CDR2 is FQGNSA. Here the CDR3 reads CASSARASVSTDTQYF. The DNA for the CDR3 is TGTGCCAGCAGCGCGCGGGCTAGCGTTAGCACAGATACGCAGTATTTT. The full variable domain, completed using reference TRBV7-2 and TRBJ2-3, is GAGVSQSPSNKVTEKGKDVELRCDPISGHTALYWYRQSLGQGLEFLIYFQGNSAPDKSGLPSDRFSAERTGGSVSTLTIQRTQQEDSAVYLCASSARASVSTDTQYFGPGTRLTVL.

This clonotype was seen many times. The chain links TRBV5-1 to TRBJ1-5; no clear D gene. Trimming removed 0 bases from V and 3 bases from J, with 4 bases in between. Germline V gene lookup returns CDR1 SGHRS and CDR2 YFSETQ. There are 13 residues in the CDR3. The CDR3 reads CASSLDTNQPQHF. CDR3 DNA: TGCGCCAGCAGCTTGGACACCAATCAGCCCCAGCATTTT.

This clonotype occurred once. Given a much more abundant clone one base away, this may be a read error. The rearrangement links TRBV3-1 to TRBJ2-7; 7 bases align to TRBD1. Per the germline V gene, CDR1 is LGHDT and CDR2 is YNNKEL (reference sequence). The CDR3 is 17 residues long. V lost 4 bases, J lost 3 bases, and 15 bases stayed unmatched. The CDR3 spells CASSPTATIGGNYEQYF. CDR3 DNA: TGTGCCAGCAGCCCAACGGCGACAATAGGGGGCAACTACGAGCAGTACTTC.

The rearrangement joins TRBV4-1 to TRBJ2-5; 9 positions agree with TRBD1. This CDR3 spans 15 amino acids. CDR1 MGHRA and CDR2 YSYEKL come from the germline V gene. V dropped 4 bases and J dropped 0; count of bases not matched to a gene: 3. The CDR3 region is CASSPRDRDQETQYF. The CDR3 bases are TGCGCCAGCAGCCCCCGGGACAGGGACCAAGAGACCCAGTACTTC.

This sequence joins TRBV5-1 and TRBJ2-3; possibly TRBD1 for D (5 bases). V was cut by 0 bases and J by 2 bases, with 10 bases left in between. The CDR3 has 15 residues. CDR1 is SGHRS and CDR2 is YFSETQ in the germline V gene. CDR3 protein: CASSLGGRPTDTQYF. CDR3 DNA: TGCGCCAGCAGCTTGGGGGGCAGACCCACAGATACGCAGTATTTT.

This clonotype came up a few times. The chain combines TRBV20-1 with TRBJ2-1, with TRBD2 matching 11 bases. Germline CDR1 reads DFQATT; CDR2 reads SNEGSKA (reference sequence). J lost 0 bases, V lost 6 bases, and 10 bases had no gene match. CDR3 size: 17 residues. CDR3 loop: CSASRTSGYSSYNEQFF. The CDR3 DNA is TGCAGTGCCAGTCGGACTAGCGGGTACAGCTCCTACAATGAGCAGTTCTTC.

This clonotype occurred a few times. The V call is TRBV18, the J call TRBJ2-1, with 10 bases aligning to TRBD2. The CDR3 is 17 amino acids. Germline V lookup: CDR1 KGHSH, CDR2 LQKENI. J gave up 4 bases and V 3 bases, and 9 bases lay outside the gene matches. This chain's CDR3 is CASSPTSGTAPYNEQFF. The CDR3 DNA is TGTGCCAGCTCACCCACTAGCGGGACCGCCCCTTACAATGAGCAGTTCTTC. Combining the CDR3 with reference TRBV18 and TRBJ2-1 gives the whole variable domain NAGVMQNPRHLVRRRGQEARLRCSPMKGHSHVYWYRQLPEEGLKFMVYLQKENIIDESGMPKERFSAEFPKEGPSILRIQQVVRGDSAAYFCASSPTSGTAPYNEQFFGPGTRLTVL.

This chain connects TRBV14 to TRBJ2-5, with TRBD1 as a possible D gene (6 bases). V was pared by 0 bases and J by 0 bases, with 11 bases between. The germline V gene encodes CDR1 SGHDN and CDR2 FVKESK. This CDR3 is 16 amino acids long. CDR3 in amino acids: CASSQDGDIYQETQYF. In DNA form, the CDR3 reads TGTGCCAGCAGCCAAGATGGGGACATCTACCAAGAGACCCAGTACTTC.

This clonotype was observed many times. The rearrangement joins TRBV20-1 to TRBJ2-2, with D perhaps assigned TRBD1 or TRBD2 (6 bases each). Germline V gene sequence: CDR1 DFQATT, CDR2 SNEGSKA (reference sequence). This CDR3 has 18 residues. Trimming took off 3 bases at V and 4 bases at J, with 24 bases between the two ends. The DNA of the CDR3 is TGCAGTGCTAGCCCCTCGGGGGCAGACCGACGGGTCACCGGGGAGCTGTTTTTT. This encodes CSASPSGADRRVTGELFF.

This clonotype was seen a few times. The CDR3: CASSSLTPSGGLGRSAQYF. CDR3 coding DNA: TGTGCCAGCAGCTCGCTAACCCCTAGCGGGGGGCTTGGGCGGTCGGCCCAGTACTTC. V and J are TRBV11-2 and TRBJ2-5, with 11 positions matching TRBD2. This CDR3 has 19 amino acids. V gave up 4 bases and J gave up 9 bases; unmatched junction bases: 22. The germline gives CDR1 SGHAT, CDR2 FQNNGV. Drawing the rest from reference TRBV11-2 and TRBJ2-5, the complete variable domain is EAGVAQSPRYKIIEKRQSVAFWCNPISGHATLYWYQQILGQGPKLLIQFQNNGVVDDSQLPKDRFSAERLKGVDSTLKIQPAKLEDSAVYLCASSSLTPSGGLGRSAQYFGPGTRLLVL.

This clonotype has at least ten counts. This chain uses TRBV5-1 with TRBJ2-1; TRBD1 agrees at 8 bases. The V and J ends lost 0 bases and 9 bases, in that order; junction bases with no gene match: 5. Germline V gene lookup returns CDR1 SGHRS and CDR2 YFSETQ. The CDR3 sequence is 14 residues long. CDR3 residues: CASSLGTGTTEQFF. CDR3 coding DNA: TGCGCCAGCAGCTTGGGGACAGGGACCACTGAGCAGTTCTTC.

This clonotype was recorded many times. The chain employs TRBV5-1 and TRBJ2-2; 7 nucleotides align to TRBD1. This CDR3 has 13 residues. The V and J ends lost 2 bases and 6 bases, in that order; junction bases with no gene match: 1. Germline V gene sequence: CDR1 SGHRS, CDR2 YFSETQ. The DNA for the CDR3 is TGCGCCAGCAGCTTCGACAGGGCCGGGGAGCTGTTTTTT. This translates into CASSFDRAGELFF.

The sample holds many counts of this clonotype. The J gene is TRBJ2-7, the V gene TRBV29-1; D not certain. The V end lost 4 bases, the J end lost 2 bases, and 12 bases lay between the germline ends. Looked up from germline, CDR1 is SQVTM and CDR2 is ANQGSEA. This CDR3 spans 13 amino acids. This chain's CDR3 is CSVGTGSPYEQYF. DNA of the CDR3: TGCAGCGTTGGGACGGGCTCCCCCTACGAGCAGTACTTC.

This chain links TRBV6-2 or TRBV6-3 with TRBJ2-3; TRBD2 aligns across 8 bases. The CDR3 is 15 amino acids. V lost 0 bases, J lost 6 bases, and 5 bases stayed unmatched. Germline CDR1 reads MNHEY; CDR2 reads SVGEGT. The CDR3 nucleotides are TGTGCCAGCAGTTACTCATGGACTAGCCCGGATACGCAGTATTTT. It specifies CASSYSWTSPDTQYF.

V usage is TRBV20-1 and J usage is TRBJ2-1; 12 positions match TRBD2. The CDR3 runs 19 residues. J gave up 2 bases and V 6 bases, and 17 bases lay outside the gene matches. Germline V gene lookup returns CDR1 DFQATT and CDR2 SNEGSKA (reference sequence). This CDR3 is CSARLLPSGRARTYNEQFF. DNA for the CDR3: TGCAGTGCCCGCCTCCTTCCTAGCGGGAGGGCCCGGACCTACAATGAGCAGTTCTTC.

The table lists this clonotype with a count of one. CDR3 nucleotides: TGCGCCAGCAGTCTGGTGGCGGGCGGGGGGACGAACAATGAGCAGTTCTTC. This codes for CASSLVAGGGTNNEQFF. This chain joins TRBV4-3 and TRBJ2-1, with 8 bases identical to TRBD2. Germline CDR1 LGHNA, CDR2 YSLEER. This CDR3 contains 17 residues. The J segment lost 5 bases and the V segment lost 6 bases, leaving 15 bases of the junction unmatched.

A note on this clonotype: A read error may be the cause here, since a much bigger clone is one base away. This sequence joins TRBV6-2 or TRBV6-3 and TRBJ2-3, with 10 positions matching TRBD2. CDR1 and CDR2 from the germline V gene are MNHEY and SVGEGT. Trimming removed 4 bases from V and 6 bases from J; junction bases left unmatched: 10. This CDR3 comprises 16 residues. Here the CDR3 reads CASSSRTSGPFDTQYF. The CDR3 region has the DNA TGTGCCAGCAGTTCAAGGACTAGCGGCCCCTTCGATACGCAGTATTTT.

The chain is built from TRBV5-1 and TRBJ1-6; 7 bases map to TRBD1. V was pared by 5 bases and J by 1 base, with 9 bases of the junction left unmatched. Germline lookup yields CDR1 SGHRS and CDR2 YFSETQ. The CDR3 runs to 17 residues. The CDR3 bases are TGCGCCAGCAGGGACGTAAGGGGGCTGTCCTATAATTCACCCCTCCACTTT. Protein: CASRDVRGLSYNSPLHF.

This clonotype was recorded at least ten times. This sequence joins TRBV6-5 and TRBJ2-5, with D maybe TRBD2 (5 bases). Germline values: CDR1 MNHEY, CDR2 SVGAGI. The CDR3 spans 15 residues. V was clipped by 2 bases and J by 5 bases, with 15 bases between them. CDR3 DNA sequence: TGTGCCAGCAGTTACAGTCTCGGCTCGGGGGAGACCCAGTACTTC. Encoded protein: CASSYSLGSGETQYF.